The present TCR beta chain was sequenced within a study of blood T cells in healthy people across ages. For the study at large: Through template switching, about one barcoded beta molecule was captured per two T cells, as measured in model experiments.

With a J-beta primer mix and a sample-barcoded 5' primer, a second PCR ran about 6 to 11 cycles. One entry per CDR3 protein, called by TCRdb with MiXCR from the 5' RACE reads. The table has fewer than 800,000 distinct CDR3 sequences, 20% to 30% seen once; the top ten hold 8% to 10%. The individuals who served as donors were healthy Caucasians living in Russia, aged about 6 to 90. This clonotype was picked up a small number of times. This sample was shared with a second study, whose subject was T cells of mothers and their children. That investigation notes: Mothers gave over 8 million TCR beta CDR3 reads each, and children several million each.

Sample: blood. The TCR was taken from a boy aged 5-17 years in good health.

The CDR3 bases are TGCAGTGCTAGAGATTCCGGGGGCCCACGGTCCTACAATGAGCAGTTCTTC. Amino acid sequence: CSARDSGGPRSYNEQFF. The chain uses TRBV20-1 and TRBJ2-1; D may be TRBD1 or TRBD2 (6 bases each). CDR1 DFQATT and CDR2 SNEGSKA come from the germline V gene (reference sequence). The V end was cut by 0 bases, the J end by 1 base, with 16 bases between. This CDR3 has 17 amino acids.